This T cell receptor (beta chain) was identified during a study of identical twins. The study, taken as a whole, reports: While abundant cord blood beta clonotypes carried fewer insertions, memory repertoires showed no such pattern.

A universal primer site was added by template switching, and unique molecular identifiers were carried by the cDNA. Each CDR3 protein is one row after TCRdb ran MiXCR on the 5' RACE reads. The sample has hundreds of thousands of distinct CDR3 sequences; approximately 6% are singletons. This clonotype has a handful of counts. Its matching antigen is unknown. The J segment lost 3 bases and the V segment lost 3 bases, leaving 7 bases of the junction unmatched. CDR3 size: 16 residues. The sequence was collected from a man aged 18-30 years in good health. The chain carries TRBV12-3 or TRBV12-4 and TRBJ2-1, with TRBD2 identical over 8 bases. Sequenced sample: naive T cells sorted from blood. The CDR3 reads CASSLINSGVYNEQFF. As DNA, the CDR3 is TGTGCCAGCAGTTTGATTAATAGCGGGGTCTACAATGAGCAGTTCTTC.